This T cell receptor (beta chain) was identified during a study of T cells in Graves' hyperthyroidism and ophthalmopathy. In the study overall: Peripheral blood was drawn at first diagnosis, prior to all treatment. General study points: The model foresaw ophthalmopathy a median roughly 6.5 months prior to onset.

It was RNA transcripts that yielded the amplified TCR beta CDR3 regions. The primer set for the first-round RT-PCR of the TCR CDR3 was HTBI. TCRdb re-called the multiplex PCR reads through MiXCR, storing one row per CDR3 protein. The table lists hundreds of thousands of distinct CDR3 sequences, 15% to 19% of them singletons. J gave up 4 bases and V 4 bases, and 7 bases lay outside the gene matches. The CDR3 sequence is 14 residues long. Per germline, CDR1 DFQATT and CDR2 SNEGSKA (reference sequence). Pregnant or lactating patients were excluded, as were those with uncontrolled infection or other autoimmune disease. Fresh peripheral blood, roughly 9.8 ml of it, supplied the PBMCs. This clonotype was seen at least ten times. The antigen remains undetermined.

Material: blood. The chain joins TRBV20-1 to TRBJ2-7; 10 bases fit TRBD2. The sequence was obtained from a woman aged 18-29 years with Graves' hyperthyroidism. The CDR3 nucleotides read TGCAGTGCTATAGGAGCGGGAGGGCCGTACGAGCAGTACTTC. This encodes CSAIGAGGPYEQYF.